The 24 T cell receptor beta chains presented below share a single source sample, sequenced in a study of cytomegalovirus exposure and HLA in healthy donors. PCR employed 60 Vbeta and 13 Jbeta primers. Sequencing used immunoSEQ multiplex PCR; TCRdb keeps in-frame clones, though not all of them. The sample has some 130,000 clones, roughly four fifths seen once. Specimen: PBMCs. These receptors were collected from a young man in good health and CMV-seronegative.

CDR3: CASSLRSSGSLNGTDTQYF. The CDR3 DNA is TGTGCCAGCAGTCTAAGATCTAGCGGGAGCCTCAACGGGACAGATACGCAGTATTTT. The V and J genes are TRBV27 and TRBJ2-3; TRBD2 matches at 10 bases. From germline, CDR1 is MNHEY and CDR2 SMNVEV (reference sequence). The CDR3 extends over 19 amino acids. Trimming removed 5 bases from V and 3 bases from J; junction bases left unmatched: 17.

This clone was detected only once. Different DNA sequences within this sample yield the same CDR3. The chain couples TRBV9 to TRBJ2-3; possible D gene TRBD2, 6 bases. The V and J ends lost 0 bases and 2 bases respectively, with 10 bases between them. Germline CDR1 and CDR2: SGDLS and YYNGEE. The CDR3 consists of 15 residues. CDR3 residues: CASSVAGVVTDTQYF. The CDR3 DNA is TGTGCCAGCAGCGTAGCGGGAGTAGTCACAGATACGCAGTATTTT.

This chain joins TRBV6-6 and TRBJ1-1, with D unresolved. The germline V gene encodes CDR1 MNHNY and CDR2 SVGAGI (reference sequence). The CDR3 loop spans 13 amino acids. V lost 9 bases, J lost 2 bases, and 13 bases lay in between. The chain's CDR3 is CASLGQFNTEAFF. The CDR3 nucleotides read TGTGCCAGTCTGGGCCAATTTAACACTGAAGCTTTCTTT.

The V gene is TRBV27, the J gene TRBJ2-1; TRBD2 matches 10 bases. V was clipped by 7 bases and J by 7 bases; unmatched bases: 1. The CDR3 runs 12 residues. Germline CDR1 reads MNHEY; CDR2 reads SMNVEV (reference sequence). The CDR3 DNA follows: TGTGCCAGCAAACTAGCGGGAAATGAGCAGTTCTTC. Protein: CASKLAGNEQFF.

The J gene is TRBJ2-1, the V gene TRBV21-1; the D call in the table, TRBD2, was not verified against the DNA. TRBV21-1 is shown as a pseudogene. This CDR3 contains 15 residues. CDR3 nucleotide sequence: TGTGCCAGCATAGATAGACTAGCCCGCGGGAATGAGCAGTTCTTC. Amino acid sequence: CASIDRLARGNEQFF.

This clone was observed a handful of times. The chain's CDR3 is CASSLEGVGNQPQHF. The CDR3 DNA sequence: TGTGCCAGCAGCTTGGAGGGGGTTGGCAATCAGCCCCAGCATTTT. V gene TRBV5-6 combines with J gene TRBJ1-5, with D possibly TRBD1 on 6 matching bases. With 0 bases removed from V and 2 bases from J, the gap between germline ends came to 9 bases. Germline CDR1 and CDR2: SGHDT and YYEEEE. CDR3 length: 15 residues. The whole variable domain, filled in from reference TRBV5-6 and TRBJ1-5, reads DAGVTQSPTHLIKTRGQQVTLRCSPKSGHDTVSWYQQALGQGPQFIFQYYEEEERQRGNFPDRFSGHQFPNYSSELNVNALLLGDSALYLCASSLEGVGNQPQHFGDGTRLSIL.

The chain couples TRBV9 to TRBJ1-1, with TRBD1 matching over 7 bases. The V and J ends lost 2 bases and 4 bases, in that order; junction bases with no gene match: 8. Germline values: CDR1 SGDLS, CDR2 YYNGEE. There are 15 residues in the CDR3. The CDR3 sequence is CASSVGWAGGTEAFF. The CDR3 bases are TGTGCCAGCAGCGTGGGGTGGGCAGGGGGCACTGAAGCTTTCTTT.

This chain uses TRBV18 with TRBJ1-2; D perhaps matches TRBD1 (6 bases). Germline V gene sequence: CDR1 KGHSH, CDR2 LQKENI. CDR3 length: 14 residues. V was trimmed by 7 bases and J by 3 bases, leaving 15 bases between them. The CDR3 protein is CASFQGQVDYGYTF. The CDR3 DNA sequence: TGTGCCAGCTTCCAGGGGCAAGTAGACTATGGCTACACCTTC.

This chain uses TRBV4-1 with TRBJ2-2, with a possible D match to TRBD2 (5 bases). Germline V gene lookup returns CDR1 MGHRA and CDR2 YSYEKL. V was trimmed by 2 bases and J by 8 bases, leaving 21 bases between them. The CDR3 sequence is 17 residues long. The CDR3 is CASSQTTLTGWGGELFF. CDR3 DNA: TGCGCCAGCAGCCAAACAACCCTAACGGGATGGGGTGGGGAGCTGTTTTTT.

This chain uses TRBV2 with TRBJ1-3, with TRBD1 as a possible D gene (6 bases). Trimming stripped 6 bases from V and 2 bases from J, with 8 bases between. Per germline, CDR1 SNHLY and CDR2 FYNNEI. This CDR3 contains 13 residues. Here the CDR3 DNA reads TGTGCCAGCAGAGGGGGAGCTGGAAACACCATATATTTT. As protein: CASRGGAGNTIYF.

The chain uses TRBV2 and TRBJ2-3; 12 positions agree with TRBD2. CDR3 length: 14 amino acids. V dropped 9 bases and J dropped 2; count of bases not matched to a gene: 3. Germline V CDR1 and CDR2: SNHLY, FYNNEI. CDR3 nucleotide sequence: TGTGCCAGTGGACTAGCGGGATACACAGATACGCAGTATTTT. Its translation is CASGLAGYTDTQYF.

The V gene is TRBV11-2, the J gene TRBJ2-3, with 8 bases fitting TRBD2. The CDR3 spans 16 residues. V lost 5 bases, J lost 2 bases, and 9 bases stayed unmatched. CDR1 and CDR2 from the germline V gene are SGHAT and FQNNGV. The CDR3 spells CASSAIAGTFTDTQYF. The DNA for the CDR3 is TGTGCCAGCAGCGCTATAGCGGGAACCTTCACAGATACGCAGTATTTT.

The chain carries TRBV7-9 and TRBJ2-7, with TRBD2 as a possible D gene (5 bases). V lost 4 bases and J lost 1, with 11 bases in between. CDR1 and CDR2 (germline): SEHNR, FQNEAQ (reference sequence). The CDR3 is 14 amino acids. CDR3 amino acids: CASSSGLKSYEQYF. As DNA, the CDR3 is TGTGCCAGCAGCTCCGGACTGAAATCCTACGAGCAGTACTTC. The variable domain in full, completed from reference TRBV7-9 and TRBJ2-7, reads DTGVSQNPRHKITKRGQNVTFRCDPISEHNRLYWYRQTLGQGPEFLTYFQNEAQLEKSRLLSDRFSAERPKGSFSTLEIQRTEQGDSAMYLCASSSGLKSYEQYFGPGTRLTVT.

The rearrangement links TRBV25-1 to TRBJ1-5, with TRBD1 matching over 10 bases. V gave up 2 bases and J gave up 5 bases; unmatched junction bases: 3. From germline, CDR1 is MGHDK and CDR2 SYGVNS. The CDR3 is 15 residues long. The CDR3 sequence: CASSEGTGDYQPQHF. The CDR3 region has the DNA TGTGCCAGCAGTGAAGGGACAGGGGATTATCAGCCCCAGCATTTT.

The chain links TRBV7-9 to TRBJ1-5, with 8 bases aligning to TRBD1. There are 14 residues in the CDR3. J was trimmed by 7 bases and V by 4 bases; bases with no gene match: 6. The germline V gene encodes CDR1 SEHNR and CDR2 FQNEAQ (reference sequence). The CDR3 loop is CASSSTGAGQPQHF. DNA for the CDR3: TGTGCCAGCAGCTCGACAGGGGCAGGCCAGCCCCAGCATTTT.

The V and J genes are TRBV30 and TRBJ1-2, with a tentative D call TRBD1 (5 bases). The CDR3 is 12 amino acids. Between the trimmed V and J ends, which lost 5 bases and 7 bases, there was a span of 14 bases. Per the germline V gene, CDR1 is GTSNPN and CDR2 is SVGIG (reference sequence). For the CDR3, the DNA is TGTGCCTGGGAAGGGGATATCGCTGGCTACACCTTC. This sequence encodes CAWEGDIAGYTF.

The rearrangement uses TRBV6-5 and TRBJ2-5; TRBD1 matches at 8 bases. With 2 bases clipped from V and 5 bases from J, the junction kept 10 bases outside the gene matches. The CDR3 has 16 amino acids. The V gene's germline CDR1 is MNHEY and CDR2 SVGAGI. The CDR3 DNA reads as TGTGCCAGCAGTTACGTCGGGCAGGGGGCCTGGGAGACCCAGTACTTC. It is translated as CASSYVGQGAWETQYF.

This clone turned up a few times. This sequence joins TRBV28 and TRBJ2-7; 14 bases map to TRBD2. Germline CDR1 is MDHEN and CDR2 is SYDVKM. The CDR3 length is 15 residues. With V trimmed by 5 bases and J by 5 bases, 5 bases remained unmatched. The CDR3 sequence: CASSATSGRAHEQYF. CDR3 in DNA: TGTGCCAGCAGTGCGACTAGCGGGAGGGCCCACGAGCAGTACTTC.

This rearrangement joins TRBV2 to TRBJ2-7, with 10 bases matching TRBD2. Per the germline V gene, CDR1 is SNHLY and CDR2 is FYNNEI. CDR3 length equals 16 residues. V lost 0 bases to trimming and J lost 5 bases; unmatched junction nucleotides: 7. As DNA, the CDR3 is TGTGCCAGCAGTGAAGCGCTAGGGCTAGCGGGAGACGAGCAGTACTTC. Protein sequence: CASSEALGLAGDEQYF.

This rearrangement joins TRBV19 to TRBJ1-1; 7 positions match TRBD1. The germline CDR1 and CDR2 sequences are LNHDA and SQIVND (reference sequence). With 6 bases clipped from V and 2 bases from J, the junction kept 6 bases outside the gene matches. There are 14 residues in the CDR3. The CDR3 here is CASSDRVVNTEAFF. The CDR3 DNA is TGTGCCAGTAGCGACAGGGTGGTAAACACTGAAGCTTTCTTT.

In DNA form, the CDR3 reads TGTGCCAGCAGCCTGGGGAGGCAAGAGACCCAGTACTTC. Its protein is CASSLGRQETQYF. V and J are TRBV13 and TRBJ2-5, with D possibly matching TRBD2 (6 bases). The V end lost 5 bases, the J end lost 2 bases, and 9 bases lay between the germline ends. The CDR3 runs to 13 residues. Per the germline V gene, CDR1 is PRHDT and CDR2 is FYEKMQ (reference sequence).

This clone has only one observation. This chain links TRBV18 with TRBJ2-7; TRBD2 might be the D (6 bases). CDR1 and CDR2 from the germline V gene are KGHSH and LQKENI. This CDR3 is built from 14 residues. V was shortened by 8 bases and J by 3 bases, with 17 bases between the two germline ends. Here the CDR3 reads CASLSDGSGYEQYF. The CDR3 DNA reads TGTGCCAGCCTCTCGGACGGGAGCGGCTACGAGCAGTACTTC.

The rearrangement links TRBV9 to TRBJ2-7; 11 bases match TRBD2. This CDR3 contains 15 residues. V dropped 4 bases and J dropped 2; count of bases not matched to a gene: 5. The germline gives CDR1 SGDLS, CDR2 YYNGEE. DNA of the CDR3: TGTGCCAGCAGCTTGGGGACTAGCGGACCCTACGAGCAGTACTTC. This encodes CASSLGTSGPYEQYF.

V and J are TRBV6-1 and TRBJ2-2, with TRBD2 as a possible D gene (6 bases). Germline CDR1 MNHNS, CDR2 SASEGT. Trimming stripped 5 bases from V and 4 bases from J, with 8 bases between. CDR3 length: 13 residues. The CDR3 nucleotides are TGTGCCAGCAGTAGGGACTTCACCGGGGAGCTGTTTTTT. It specifies CASSRDFTGELFF.